These 31 T cell receptor beta chains originate from one sample sequenced in a study of PD-1 blockade in mismatch repair-deficient tumors. Data came from immunoSEQ multiplex PCR; TCRdb stores just in-frame clones and leaves some out. The sample shows 13,000 to 15,000 clones, 84% of them seen only once. The specimen comprised PBMCs, sampled around 15 weeks after starting pembrolizumab. The receptors here all came from an adult with mismatch repair-deficient cancer.

The chain is built from TRBV6-5 and TRBJ2-1; a weak D match, TRBD1 (5 bases). Germline CDR1 is MNHEY and CDR2 is SVGAGI. V shed 0 bases and J shed 8 bases, with 8 bases lying between them. The CDR3 covers 13 residues. CDR3 sequence: CASSYSQGHEQFF. CDR3 coding DNA: TGTGCCAGCAGTTACTCGCAGGGCCATGAGCAGTTCTTC.

The V call is TRBV28, the J call TRBJ2-1; the match to TRBD2 covers 13 bases. This CDR3 is built from 21 residues. Trimming at V came to 4 bases and at J to 0 bases, leaving 15 bases not matched to a gene. The germline V gene has CDR1 MDHEN and CDR2 SYDVKM. This chain's CDR3 is CASSSLLAGGKSFSSYNEQFF. The CDR3 DNA reads as TGTGCCAGCAGTTCCTTACTAGCGGGAGGGAAATCGTTTAGCTCCTACAATGAGCAGTTCTTC.

The rearrangement links TRBV27 to TRBJ2-6; TRBD1 aligns across 7 bases. The CDR3 is made up of 15 amino acids. V was clipped by 5 bases and J by 17 bases; unmatched bases: 18. CDR1 is MNHEY and CDR2 is SMNVEV in the germline V gene (reference sequence). In nucleotides, the CDR3 is TGTGCCAGCAGTCCATCCGGCGAGGGGGCCTTTCCCATGACTTTC. Its protein is CASSPSGEGAFPMTF.

The J gene is TRBJ2-7, the V gene TRBV9; 9 nucleotides agree with TRBD2. The V segment lost 4 bases and the J segment 2 bases; nucleotides outside the gene matches: 4. The CDR3 has 14 amino acids. Germline values: CDR1 SGDLS, CDR2 YYNGEE. Here the CDR3 reads CASSRLAGTYEQYF. Here the CDR3 DNA reads TGTGCCAGCAGCAGGCTAGCGGGGACCTACGAGCAGTACTTC. The full variable domain, with the rest looked up from reference TRBV9 and TRBJ2-7, is DSGVTQTPKHLITATGQRVTLRCSPRSGDLSVYWYQQSLDQGLQFLIQYYNGEERAKGNILERFSAQQFPDLHSELNLSSLELGDSALYFCASSRLAGTYEQYFGPGTRLTVT.

The count of this clone is one. J is TRBJ2-5 and V is TRBV7-3, with D maybe TRBD1 (5 bases). The CDR3 sequence is 14 residues long. Trimming cost V 2 bases and J 2 bases, with 9 bases left between them. CDR1 is SGHTA and CDR2 is FQGTGA in the germline V gene. CDR3 amino acids: CASSLGRTQETQYF. DNA of the CDR3: TGTGCCAGCAGCTTAGGCAGGACACAAGAGACCCAGTACTTC.

The chain links TRBV2 to TRBJ2-1; D may be TRBD1 (6 bases). There are 12 residues in the CDR3. V was pared by 6 bases and J by 9 bases, with 12 bases between. Germline lookup yields CDR1 SNHLY and CDR2 FYNNEI. CDR3 loop: CASSLGTTEQFF. The CDR3 nucleotides are TGTGCCAGCAGCTTAGGGACAACTGAGCAGTTCTTC.

The chain is built from TRBV27 and TRBJ1-5; TRBD1 might be the D (6 bases). This CDR3 region has 14 residues. Germline V gene lookup returns CDR1 MNHEY and CDR2 SMNVEV (reference sequence). The V end lost 6 bases, the J end lost 5 bases, and 14 bases lay between the germline ends. CDR3 region: CASRKQGSYQPQHF. CDR3 coding DNA: TGTGCCAGCAGGAAACAGGGCAGCTATCAGCCCCAGCATTTT.

J is TRBJ2-2 and V is TRBV6-4; D may be TRBD1 (5 bases). V was clipped by 6 bases and J by 3 bases, with 11 bases between them. This CDR3 is built from 14 residues. Germline CDR1 is MRHNA and CDR2 is SNTAGT. The DNA for the CDR3 is TGTGCCAGCAGAGTACAGGTGGACACCGGGGAGCTGTTTTTT. Protein product: CASRVQVDTGELFF.

The V and J genes are TRBV9 and TRBJ1-2; 10 nucleotides line up with TRBD1. This CDR3 comprises 14 residues. V lost 3 bases, J lost 3 bases, and 2 bases stayed unmatched. Germline CDR1 and CDR2: SGDLS and YYNGEE. In DNA, the CDR3 is TGTGCCAGCAGCGGCGACAGGGGGCACTATGGCTACACCTTC. It encodes CASSGDRGHYGYTF.

This clone was seen more than once but under ten times. The genes are TRBV28 and TRBJ2-7; 8 positions match TRBD1. Trimming cost V 6 bases and J 4 bases; bases outside gene matches: 5. This CDR3 is 13 amino acids long. CDR1 and CDR2 from the germline V gene are MDHEN and SYDVKM. In DNA form, the CDR3 reads TGTGCCAGCAGCCGGGACAGGAGATACGAGCAGTACTTC. Translating it yields CASSRDRRYEQYF.

The chain couples TRBV7-6 to TRBJ2-1; D may be TRBD1 (6 bases). This CDR3 region has 14 residues. V lost 6 bases and J 3 bases, leaving 12 bases between the germline ends. CDR1 SGHVS and CDR2 FNYEAQ come from the germline V gene. CDR3 coding DNA: TGTGCCAGCAGAAAAACAGGGAGCTACAATGAGCAGTTCTTC. The encoded protein is CASRKTGSYNEQFF. Complete variable domain (other parts from reference TRBV7-6 and TRBJ2-1): GAGVSQSPRYKVTKRGQDVALRCDPISGHVSLYWYRQALGQGPEFLTYFNYEAQQDKSGLPNDRFSAERPEGSISTLTIQRTEQRDSAMYRCASRKTGSYNEQFFGPGTRLTVL.

The count of this clone is one. The chain links TRBV29-1 to TRBJ2-5; 7 bases align to TRBD1. Germline assignment: CDR1 SQVTM and CDR2 ANQGSEA. J was trimmed by 3 bases and V by 4 bases; bases with no gene match: 2. The CDR3 runs 12 residues. The CDR3 coding sequence is TGCAGCGTTGGGGACAGTGAAGAGACCCAGTACTTC. This encodes CSVGDSEETQYF.

This sequence joins TRBV19 and TRBJ2-7; 7 bases map to TRBD1. This CDR3 is 14 amino acids long. The V and J ends lost 4 bases and 6 bases, in that order; junction bases with no gene match: 9. Germline lookup yields CDR1 LNHDA and CDR2 SQIVND (reference sequence). Written as DNA, the CDR3 is TGTGCCAGTAGTAGGTGGGACAGTTCTAGCGAGCAGTACTTC. This codes for CASSRWDSSSEQYF. Drawing the rest from reference TRBV19 and TRBJ2-7, the complete variable domain is DGGITQSPKYLFRKEGQNVTLSCEQNLNHDAMYWYRQDPGQGLRLIYYSQIVNDFQKGDIAEGYSVSREKKESFPLTVTSAQKNPTAFYLCASSRWDSSSEQYFGPGTRLTVT.

The chain uses TRBV7-9 and TRBJ2-5; the match to TRBD2 covers 9 bases. The germline V gene encodes CDR1 SEHNR and CDR2 FQNEAQ (reference sequence). CDR3 size: 17 residues. J gave up 6 bases and V 1 base, and 12 bases lay outside the gene matches. CDR3 residues: CASSLEFSREGRKTQYF. The CDR3 DNA sequence: TGTGCCAGCAGCTTAGAGTTCTCGCGGGAGGGCCGGAAGACCCAGTACTTC.

There are a few counts of this clone. The chain is built from TRBV27 and TRBJ2-7, with D tentatively TRBD1 (6 bases). The CDR3 loop spans 13 amino acids. CDR1 and CDR2 from the germline V gene are MNHEY and SMNVEV (reference sequence). The ends were cut back, 5 bases at V and 3 bases at J, with 11 bases in the middle. CDR3 DNA: TGTGCCAGCAGTAGGGACATGGGCTACGAGCAGTACTTC. This encodes CASSRDMGYEQYF.

The chain is built from TRBV28 and TRBJ2-1; 7 bases are shared with TRBD2. The CDR3 is 16 amino acids. Germline V gene data show CDR1 as MDHEN and CDR2 as SYDVKM. V dropped 7 bases and J dropped 4; count of bases not matched to a gene: 13. The CDR3 reads CASISNSGNTYNEQFF. In DNA, the CDR3 is TGTGCCAGCATCTCAAACAGCGGGAACACTTACAATGAGCAGTTCTTC. Full variable domain (remainder filled in from reference TRBV28 and TRBJ2-1): DVKVTQSSRYLVKRTGEKVFLECVQDMDHENMFWYRQDPGLGLRLIYFSYDVKMKEKGDIPEGYSVSREKKERFSLILESASTNQTSMYLCASISNSGNTYNEQFFGPGTRLTVL.

The chain is built from TRBV9 and TRBJ1-1, with D hard to call. The germline V gene encodes CDR1 SGDLS and CDR2 YYNGEE. The CDR3 runs 12 residues. The V and J ends lost 0 bases and 7 bases respectively, with 7 bases between them. CDR3: CASSVGGDEAFF. The CDR3 DNA follows: TGTGCCAGCAGCGTAGGGGGAGATGAAGCTTTCTTT.

The chain recombines TRBV10-3 with TRBJ2-5; no definite D call. The V end was cut by 11 bases, the J end by 5 bases, with 12 bases between. The CDR3 runs to 11 residues. The germline gives CDR1 ENHRY, CDR2 SYGVKD. CDR3 residues: CAVSNTETQYF. The CDR3 nucleotides are TGTGCCGTCTCTAATACCGAGACCCAGTACTTC.

The chain couples TRBV7-3 to TRBJ2-3, with TRBD2 identical over 13 bases. In germline, CDR1 is SGHTA, CDR2 FQGTGA. The trim removed 4 bases at V and 4 bases at J, leaving 11 bases unmatched. This CDR3 has 18 residues. CDR3 in DNA: TGTGCCAGCAGCTCCGGACTAGCGGGAGCCTGGTTACCAGATACGCAGTATTTT. This codes for CASSSGLAGAWLPDTQYF.

The gene calls are TRBV27 and TRBJ2-3; 9 nucleotides align to TRBD2. Germline V gene data show CDR1 as MNHEY and CDR2 as SMNVEV (reference sequence). After removal of 1 base from V and 4 bases from J, the junction contained 18 bases not matched to a gene. The length of the CDR3 is 20 residues. CDR3 in DNA: TGTGCCAGCAGTTTATTTGGGTTGGGGGCGGGAGGGGGAAATGCAGATACGCAGTATTTT. Translation gives CASSLFGLGAGGGNADTQYF.

The chain has TRBV9 and TRBJ2-3; 9 nucleotides agree with TRBD2. This CDR3 comprises 17 residues. The germline V gene encodes CDR1 SGDLS and CDR2 YYNGEE. J lost 4 bases, V lost 4 bases, and 13 bases had no gene match. The chain's CDR3 is CASSRLAGGRASDTQYF. CDR3 sequence (DNA): TGTGCCAGCAGCCGATTAGCTGGCGGGAGGGCCTCAGATACGCAGTATTTT. Using reference TRBV9 and TRBJ2-3 for the parts outside the CDR3, the full variable domain is DSGVTQTPKHLITATGQRVTLRCSPRSGDLSVYWYQQSLDQGLQFLIQYYNGEERAKGNILERFSAQQFPDLHSELNLSSLELGDSALYFCASSRLAGGRASDTQYFGPGTRLTVL.

Written as DNA, the CDR3 is TGTGCCAGCAGCAAATTGAAAGAGGATCAGCCCCAGCATTTT. This sequence encodes CASSKLKEDQPQHF. This chain connects TRBV21-1 to TRBJ1-5. TRBV21-1 is flagged as a pseudogene. The CDR3 length is 14 residues.

The rearrangement uses TRBV7-3 and TRBJ1-2; D might be TRBD1 (6 bases). This CDR3 is built from 15 residues. Germline V gene sequence: CDR1 SGHTA, CDR2 FQGTGA. V lost 1 base to trimming and J lost 3 bases, with 12 bases between them. CDR3 DNA sequence: TGTGCCAGCAGCTTAATGCCGGGGGGCGACTATGGCTACACCTTC. Amino acid sequence: CASSLMPGGDYGYTF.

J is TRBJ2-7 and V is TRBV16; TRBD1 might be the D (6 bases). Trimming took off 4 bases at V and 2 bases at J, with 15 bases between the two ends. Germline CDR1 reads KGHSY; CDR2 reads FQNENV. The CDR3 consists of 15 residues. CDR3 coding DNA: TGTGCCAGCAGCCTCTTGGGCAGGGGTCCCTACGAGCAGTACTTC. It translates to CASSLLGRGPYEQYF.

The chain combines TRBV5-1 with TRBJ2-3, with TRBD1 matching 9 bases. V lost 4 bases to trimming and J lost 0 bases; unmatched junction nucleotides: 6. In germline, CDR1 is SGHRS, CDR2 YFSETQ. The CDR3 is 16 residues long. CDR3 sequence: CASSRKTGGSTDTQYF. The CDR3 DNA reads as TGCGCCAGCAGCCGCAAGACAGGGGGTAGCACAGATACGCAGTATTTT.

This chain links TRBV7-3 with TRBJ2-3, with D possibly TRBD1 on 5 matching bases. CDR3 length: 15 amino acids. The germline V gene has CDR1 SGHTA and CDR2 FQGTGA. V lost 0 bases, J lost 2 bases, and 9 bases lay in between. The CDR3 bases are TGTGCCAGCAGCTTAACGCAGGGTGACACAGATACGCAGTATTTT. Residues: CASSLTQGDTDTQYF.

This chain joins TRBV4-2 and TRBJ1-6; the D gene is possibly TRBD1 (6 bases). Germline V gene sequence: CDR1 LGHNA, CDR2 YNFKEQ. V was shortened by 4 bases and J by 9 bases, with 13 bases between the two germline ends. The CDR3 runs to 14 residues. CDR3 DNA: TGTGCCAGCAGCCCCCTACAGGGTTTTTCACCCCTCCACTTT. This gives the protein CASSPLQGFSPLHF.

The genes are TRBV6-1 and TRBJ1-2; 9 bases align to TRBD1. V shed 6 bases, J shed 5 bases, and the junction held 7 bases outside the gene matches. This CDR3 spans 14 amino acids. Looked up from germline, CDR1 is MNHNS and CDR2 is SASEGT. CDR3 in DNA: TGTGCCAGCAGCTCCTGGGACAGGGAGTATGGCTACACCTTC. This gives the protein CASSSWDREYGYTF.

This clone is a singleton in its sample. V and J are TRBV28 and TRBJ1-1; D possibly corresponds to TRBD1 (6 bases). Germline values: CDR1 MDHEN, CDR2 SYDVKM. V was clipped by 4 bases and J by 0 bases, with 9 bases between them. CDR3 length equals 14 residues. DNA of the CDR3: TGTGCCAGCAGTTCGGACAGTTTGAACACTGAAGCTTTCTTT. Translating gives CASSSDSLNTEAFF.

V is TRBV7-8 and J is TRBJ2-7; 9 positions match TRBD1. The CDR3 is made up of 14 amino acids. J gave up 4 bases and V 7 bases, and 8 bases lay outside the gene matches. In germline, CDR1 is SGHVS, CDR2 FQNEAQ. The CDR3 nucleotides are TGTGCCAGCACCGTCCGGGGACAGGGTTACGAGCAGTACTTC. It specifies CASTVRGQGYEQYF. The complete variable domain, with remaining parts taken from reference TRBV7-8 and TRBJ2-7, reads GAGVSQSPRYKVAKRGQDVALRCDPISGHVSLFWYQQALGQGPEFLTYFQNEAQLDKSGLPSDRFFAERPEGSVSTLKIQRTQQEDSAVYLCASTVRGQGYEQYFGPGTRLTVT.

The chain combines TRBV7-9 with TRBJ2-3; the D is unclear. The CDR3 loop spans 12 amino acids. Germline assignment: CDR1 SEHNR and CDR2 FQNEAQ (reference sequence). Trimming cost V 4 bases and J 1 base, with 3 bases left between them. CDR3 bases: TGTGCCAGCAGCTCCGGCACAGATACGCAGTATTTT. It codes for CASSSGTDTQYF.